The 9 T cell receptor beta chains given below trace back to one sample, sequenced in a study of T cell repertoires in aging, cancer and after chemotherapy. A mixed TRB-A/B primer pool amplified rearranged TRB by multiplex touch-down PCR. Via MiXCR, TCRdb re-called the multiplex PCR reads, giving one row per CDR3 protein. The table includes 580 or so distinct CDR3 sequences, 65% to 90% detected once. Amplification of TCR beta used genomic DNA extracted from peripheral blood. The material sequenced was blood. Receptor source: a human donor with a solid tumor.

This rearrangement joins TRBV10-2 to TRBJ2-3, with TRBD2 identical over 11 bases. The length of the CDR3 is 16 residues. V was clipped by 0 bases and J by 4 bases; unmatched bases: 3. The germline V gene encodes CDR1 WSHSY and CDR2 SAAADI. DNA for the CDR3: TGCGCCAGCAGTGAGTCTGTACTAGCGGGAGCAGATACGCAGTATTTT. Protein product: CASSESVLAGADTQYF.

The CDR3 nucleotides are TGTGCCAGCAGCTCGACAGGGATGGGCACTGAAGCTTTCTTT. Its translation is CASSSTGMGTEAFF. The rearrangement uses TRBV7-9 and TRBJ1-1; 7 nucleotides align to TRBD1. There are 14 residues in the CDR3. Unmatched junction bases numbered 6, after V lost 4 bases and J lost 4 bases. CDR1 and CDR2 (germline): SEHNR, FQNEAQ (reference sequence).

This sequence joins TRBV12-3 or TRBV12-4 and TRBJ1-2, with D hard to call. Trimming took 0 bases from V and 8 from J, leaving 10 bases between them. The CDR3 contains 13 residues. The CDR3 loop reads CASSLAPGEGYTF. Written as DNA, the CDR3 is TGTGCCAGCAGTTTAGCGCCTGGGGAAGGCTACACCTTC.

The V gene is TRBV29-1, the J gene TRBJ1-4, with 7 bases aligning to TRBD1. The CDR3 totals 12 residues. V gave up 4 bases and J gave up 7 bases; unmatched junction bases: 3. CDR1 and CDR2 from the germline V gene are SQVTM and ANQGSEA. The CDR3 region is CSVGQGGEKLFF. In DNA, the CDR3 is TGCAGCGTTGGACAGGGTGGTGAAAAACTGTTTTTT.

The chain carries TRBV7-9 and TRBJ1-1; D call uncertain. This CDR3 is 12 amino acids long. V shed 1 base and J shed 7 bases, with 7 bases lying between them. CDR1 and CDR2 from the germline V gene are SEHNR and FQNEAQ (reference sequence). In nucleotides, the CDR3 is TGTGCCAGCAGCTTAGTAGGGTATGAAGCTTTCTTT. Its protein is CASSLVGYEAFF.

The chain couples TRBV6-1 to TRBJ1-2; D remains ambiguous. CDR1 is MNHNS, CDR2 SASEGT, per germline. V was trimmed by 6 bases and J by 6 bases, leaving 14 bases between them. The CDR3 has 13 residues. CDR3 bases: TGTGCCAGCAGGAACATTTACGGGGATGGCTACACCTTC. Its protein product is CASRNIYGDGYTF.

The chain couples TRBV27 to TRBJ2-3, with a possible D match to TRBD1 (6 bases). Germline CDR1 MNHEY, CDR2 SMNVEV (reference sequence). There are 13 residues in the CDR3. Trimming removed 6 bases at V and 3 bases at J, with 10 bases between. In DNA form, the CDR3 reads TGTGCCAGCAGATCCAGGGGTACAGATACGCAGTATTTT. Protein: CASRSRGTDTQYF.

The chain couples TRBV24-1 to TRBJ2-7; D unresolved. V shed 0 bases and J shed 1 base, with 12 bases lying between them. CDR1 and CDR2 (germline): KGHDR, SFDVKD. The CDR3 covers 16 residues. This CDR3 reads CATSDLGRHKSYEQYF. Written as DNA, the CDR3 is TGTGCCACCAGTGATTTGGGCAGGCACAAATCCTACGAGCAGTACTTC.

Only one count was recorded for this clonotype. J is TRBJ2-6 and V is TRBV6-1; D not resolved. Trimming took off 0 bases at V and 4 bases at J, with 13 bases between the two ends. The CDR3 sequence is 17 residues long. The V gene's germline CDR1 is MNHNS and CDR2 SASEGT. CDR3 sequence reads: CASSEAARVPGANVLTF. CDR3 in DNA: TGTGCCAGCAGTGAAGCGGCTAGGGTTCCCGGGGCCAACGTCCTGACTTTC.